These T cell receptor beta chains were read from a single sample in a study of cytomegalovirus exposure and HLA in healthy donors. Generated by immunoSEQ multiplex PCR, the TCRdb table keeps only in-frame clones and is missing some. Of about 160,000 clones in the sample, around four fifths were seen once. Sequencing input: PBMCs. These receptors all come from a man aged 25 to 45 in good health and CMV-seronegative. The CDR3 runs from the conserved cysteine through the conserved F or W. The D gene is left open where the match is weak. Expanded clones are given a class, and other clones once, few, many or no size at all.

.	.	TRBJ1-4	TRBV7-7	CASSPTSGVNEKLFF	TGTGCTAGCAGCCCGACCTCGGGTGTAAATGAAAAACTGTTTTTT
once	.	TRBJ1-3	TRBV19	CASPVASGNTIYF	TGTGCCAGCCCTGTGGCTTCGGGAAACACCATATATTTT
.	.	TRBJ2-7	TRBV6-6	CASSSPPDSPYEQYF	TGTGCCAGCAGTTCTCCCCCGGACAGCCCCTACGAGCAGTACTTC
.	.	TRBJ1-5	TRBV27	CASSLSYGGYLEHF	TGTGCCAGCAGTTTATCGTATGGGGGCTACCTCGAGCATTTT
.	TRBD2	TRBJ2-7	TRBV28	CASSLFSSGSSYEQYF	TGTGCCAGCAGTTTATTTTCTAGCGGGAGCTCCTACGAGCAGTACTTC
.	TRBD2	TRBJ2-2	TRBV30	CAWSGLAGVNTGELFF	TGTGCCTGGAGTGGGCTAGCGGGGGTTAACACCGGGGAGCTGTTTTTT
.	.	TRBJ1-3	TRBV6-5	CASGRGNTIYF	TGTGCCAGTGGGAGAGGAAACACCATATATTTT
.	TRBD2	TRBJ2-7	TRBV6-5	CASRWTSGGTYEQYF	TGTGCCAGCAGATGGACTAGCGGGGGAACCTACGAGCAGTACTTC
few	.	TRBJ1-5	TRBV6-6	CASSSQPRNQPQHF	TGTGCCAGCAGTTCACAACCACGCAATCAGCCCCAGCATTTT
.	TRBD1	TRBJ2-7	TRBV28	CASSPGTGPDEQYF	TGTGCCAGCAGTCCGGGGACAGGTCCCGACGAGCAGTACTTC
.	TRBD2	TRBJ2-3	TRBV18	CASSPPAGADTQYF	TGTGCCAGCTCACCACCGGCGGGAGCAGATACGCAGTATTTT
.	TRBD1	TRBJ1-1	TRBV27	CASSLRQGAGLNTEAFF	TGTGCCAGCAGTTTACGACAGGGGGCGGGCCTGAACACTGAAGCTTTCTTT
.	TRBD2	TRBJ2-3	TRBV7-6	CASSSQLAVSTDTQYF	TGTGCCAGCAGCTCCCAACTAGCGGTTAGCACAGATACGCAGTATTTT
.	.	TRBJ2-7	TRBV30	CAWSGGDRSSYEQYF	TGTGCCTGGAGTGGGGGTGACAGGAGCTCCTACGAGCAGTACTTC
.	.	TRBJ2-1	TRBV6-6	CASSYGQEGNEQFF	TGTGCCAGCAGTTATGGACAGGAGGGCAATGAGCAGTTCTTC
.	TRBD1	TRBJ2-5	TRBV10-3	CAIRGQGLWETQYF	TGTGCCATCAGGGGACAGGGCCTCTGGGAGACCCAGTACTTC
.	.	TRBJ1-5	TRBV29-1	CSVAGDTNQPQHF	TGCAGCGTTGCCGGGGACACCAATCAGCCCCAGCATTTT
.	.	TRBJ1-5	TRBV28	CASKTAWGLGGPQHF	TGTGCCAGCAAGACGGCTTGGGGGCTTGGGGGGCCCCAGCATTTT
.	.	TRBJ1-6	TRBV30	CAWGGYGQEESPLHF	TGTGCCTGGGGGGGCTATGGGCAGGAAGAGTCACCCCTCCACTTT
.	TRBD2	TRBJ2-2	TRBV7-6	CASSPPRVAGTSEWPGELFF	TGTGCCAGCAGCCCTCCTCGGGTCGCTGGGACTAGCGAATGGCCCGGGGAGCTGTTTTTT
.	.	TRBJ1-6	TRBV2	CASSVVAGRNSPLHF	TGTGCCAGCAGTGTCGTGGCAGGGCGGAATTCACCCCTCCACTTT
.	.	TRBJ1-1	TRBV9	CASSVVEGKAFF	TGTGCCAGCAGCGTAGTAGAGGGAAAAGCTTTCTTT
.	.	TRBJ1-4	TRBV28	CASSARDEKLFF	TGTGCCAGCAGTGCGAGGGATGAAAAACTGTTTTTT
once	TRBD1	TRBJ2-5	TRBV4-3	CASSQGLGQGAFETQYF	TGCGCCAGCAGCCAGGGCCTCGGACAGGGGGCTTTTGAGACCCAGTACTTC
few	.	TRBJ2-1	TRBV30	CAWSVLNEQFF	TGTGCCTGGAGTGTACTAAATGAGCAGTTCTTC
.	.	TRBJ1-3	TRBV2	CASSERQGGHTIYF	TGTGCCAGCAGTGAAAGGCAGGGAGGACACACCATATATTTT
.	TRBD1	TRBJ1-6	TRBV19	CASSITGQGNSPLHF	TGTGCCAGTAGTATAACGGGACAGGGAAATTCACCCCTCCACTTT
.	.	TRBJ2-7	TRBV5-1	CASSLDRQSYEQYF	TGCGCCAGCAGCTTGGACAGGCAGTCCTACGAGCAGTACTTC
.	.	TRBJ1-1	TRBV15	CATSRDGSARTEAFF	TGTGCCACCAGCAGAGATGGGAGCGCCCGGACTGAAGCTTTCTTT
.	.	TRBJ2-1	TRBV18	CASSPLAPNEQFF	TGTGCCAGCTCACCACTAGCGCCCAATGAGCAGTTCTTC
.	.	TRBJ1-5	TRBV5-6	CASSFYGQRSFNQPQHF	TGTGCCAGCAGCTTTTATGGACAGCGAAGTTTCAATCAGCCCCAGCATTTT
.	TRBD2	TRBJ2-1	TRBV19	CASSIFSASGTYNEQFF	TGTGCCAGTAGTATTTTCTCTGCTAGCGGGACTTACAATGAGCAGTTCTTC
.	TRBD1	TRBJ2-5	TRBV10-3	CAISTGQGQETQYF	TGTGCCATCAGTACAGGACAGGGACAAGAGACCCAGTACTTC
.	.	TRBJ2-7	TRBV2	CASSEEASIREQYF	TGTGCCAGCAGTGAGGAGGCTAGTATACGCGAGCAGTACTTC
.	.	TRBJ1-4	TRBV19	CASTNSHATNEKLFF	TGTGCCAGTACTAACAGCCATGCAACTAATGAAAAACTGTTTTTT
.	.	TRBJ1-1	TRBV30	CAWSPTFGQSEAFF	TGTGCCTGGAGTCCCACCTTTGGACAGTCTGAAGCTTTCTTT
.	TRBD1	TRBJ1-1	TRBV6-5	CASSTGGNEAFF	TGTGCCAGCAGTACAGGGGGCAATGAAGCTTTCTTT
few	TRBD1	TRBJ2-1	TRBV25-1	CASGDTSGTEFF	TGTGCCAGCGGTGATACCTCCGGGACAGAGTTCTTC
.	TRBD2	TRBJ2-7	TRBV11-2	CASSDGPAGWYEQYF	TGTGCCAGCAGCGATGGCCCAGCGGGGTGGTACGAGCAGTACTTC
.	TRBD1	TRBJ2-2	TRBV5-1	CASSLLGRGPGELFF	TGCGCCAGCAGCTTACTCGGCAGGGGGCCTGGGGAGCTGTTTTTT
.	.	TRBJ1-2	TRBV28	CASSQSVGAQFYGYTF	TGTGCCAGCAGCCAAAGCGTGGGGGCGCAGTTCTATGGCTACACCTTC
few	.	TRBJ2-1	TRBV14	CASSYEQAENEQFF	TGTGCCAGCAGCTACGAGCAGGCTGAGAATGAGCAGTTCTTC
.	TRBD1	TRBJ1-5	TRBV10-3	CAITRGQGQPQHF	TGTGCCATCACCAGGGGGCAGGGTCAGCCCCAGCATTTT
.	.	TRBJ1-1	TRBV5-1	CASSSGPSLDTEAFF	TGCGCCAGCAGCTCGGGTCCTTCCCTCGACACTGAAGCTTTCTTT
.	TRBD2	TRBJ2-2	TRBV7-2	CASRSQVASGGELFF	TGTGCCAGCAGATCCCAGGTGGCTAGCGGCGGGGAGCTGTTTTTT
.	.	TRBJ2-2	TRBV6-5	CASSPTGRPTGELFF	TGTGCCAGCAGCCCGACAGGCCGACCCACCGGGGAGCTGTTTTTT
.	TRBD1	TRBJ1-2	TRBV28	CASGHSRWTGYGYTF	TGTGCCAGCGGCCACTCCCGATGGACAGGCTATGGCTACACCTTC